This entry lists 6 T cell receptor beta chains sequenced from one sample in a study of OX40 agonist ivuxolimab in advanced cancers. Only in-frame clones appear in the TCRdb table, and some are missing; sequencing was by immunoSEQ multiplex PCR. The sample contains some 30,000 clones, 81% of which appear only once. This specimen was CD4+ or CD8+ T cells sorted from blood, taken in a trial of the OX40 agonist ivuxolimab. Receptors were obtained from an adult with an advanced solid tumor such as melanoma, head and neck, liver or kidney cancer.

V and J are TRBV9 and TRBJ1-1; D is undetermined. The CDR3 runs to 15 residues. The germline V gene encodes CDR1 SGDLS and CDR2 YYNGEE. The V and J ends lost 2 bases and 1 base respectively, with 12 bases between them. CDR3 sequence reads: CASSVLPWGNTEAFF. The CDR3 DNA is TGTGCCAGCAGCGTGCTGCCCTGGGGGAACACTGAAGCTTTCTTT.

V gene TRBV27 combines with J gene TRBJ2-1; D ambiguous. The CDR3 runs to 18 residues. Germline V lookup: CDR1 MNHEY, CDR2 SMNVEV (reference sequence). V was shortened by 2 bases and J by 5 bases, with 22 bases between the two germline ends. Here the CDR3 DNA reads TGTGCCAGCAGTTTAAGAGTACGAATGGCGATTCCCCACAATGAGCAGTTCTTC. It specifies CASSLRVRMAIPHNEQFF.

This rearrangement joins TRBV19 to TRBJ2-3, with D tentatively TRBD2 (7 bases). Germline CDR1 and CDR2: LNHDA and SQIVND (reference sequence). V lost 8 bases to trimming and J lost 8 bases, with 14 bases between them. The CDR3 has 12 amino acids. Written as DNA, the CDR3 is TGTGCCAGTGGAGGTAGGGGGGGTACGCAGTATTTT. Translated, it gives CASGGRGGTQYF.

The genes are TRBV10-1 and TRBJ2-7; 7 bases are shared with TRBD1. V trimming: 3 bases; J trimming: 0 bases; junction bases outside the gene matches: 5. The length of the CDR3 is 15 residues. CDR1 is WNHNN, CDR2 SYGVQD, per germline (reference sequence). The CDR3 DNA sequence: TGCGCCAGCAGTGACGTGGGGGACAGCTCCTACGAGCAGTACTTC. It translates to CASSDVGDSSYEQYF.

The chain carries TRBV7-9 and TRBJ1-1; TRBD1 agrees at 10 bases. The germline gives CDR1 SEHNR, CDR2 FQNEAQ (reference sequence). This CDR3 has 14 amino acids. With 9 bases clipped from V and 0 bases from J, the junction kept 4 bases outside the gene matches. The CDR3 region is CASTGTGVNTEAFF. DNA of the CDR3: TGTGCCAGTACCGGGACAGGGGTGAACACTGAAGCTTTCTTT.

The chain couples TRBV6-1 to TRBJ2-3, with TRBD2 as a possible D gene (5 bases). The CDR3 runs 14 residues. CDR1 and CDR2 from the germline V gene are MNHNS and SASEGT. V lost 5 bases, J lost 1 base, and 10 bases lay in between. CDR3 sequence (DNA): TGTGCCAGCAGTAGAAACGGGGGCACAGATACGCAGTATTTT. It codes for CASSRNGGTDTQYF.